The 32 T cell receptor beta chains presented below share a single source sample, sequenced in a study of shared clonotypes between healthy human individuals. TCRdb keeps only in-frame clones here, not all; method: immunoSEQ multiplex PCR. Of some 2,000,000 clones listed, approximately 95% are singletons. The specimen sequenced was naive CD4+ T cells sorted from blood. Specified subset: CD45RA+ positively selected. The receptors shown here come from a man in his late teens or twenties in good health.

CDR3 bases: TGTGCCAGCAGCTTAAAGATCACAGGGTGGACCGGGGAGCTGTTTTTT. Protein sequence: CASSLKITGWTGELFF. The chain carries TRBV7-9 and TRBJ2-2; D is perhaps TRBD1 (6 bases). Looked up from germline, CDR1 is SEHNR and CDR2 is FQNEAQ (reference sequence). With 2 bases removed from V and 5 bases from J, the gap between germline ends came to 15 bases. This CDR3 spans 16 amino acids.

The chain is built from TRBV4-3 and TRBJ1-1; D uncertain. Trimming removed 4 bases from V and 5 bases from J, with 8 bases in between. The CDR3 is 12 amino acids. Germline assignment: CDR1 LGHNA and CDR2 YSLEER. CDR3 in amino acids: CASSLSRTEAFF. The CDR3 DNA is TGCGCCAGCAGCCTCTCCAGAACTGAAGCTTTCTTT.

There are a few counts of this clone. Within the sample, other DNA sequences also encode this same CDR3. The chain employs TRBV9 and TRBJ2-3, with D hard to call. CDR1 and CDR2 from the germline V gene are SGDLS and YYNGEE. The CDR3 has 12 amino acids. Trimming left V 4 bases short and J 1 base short, with 4 bases between. CDR3 in amino acids: CASSPRTDTQYF. CDR3 in DNA: TGTGCCAGCAGCCCTCGCACAGATACGCAGTATTTT.

V usage is TRBV7-2 and J usage is TRBJ2-5; 12 nucleotides match TRBD2. V was pared by 3 bases and J by 4 bases, with 3 bases of the junction left unmatched. Germline V CDR1 and CDR2: SGHTA, FQGNSA. The CDR3 has 15 amino acids. The CDR3 sequence: CASSLLAGGRETQYF. The DNA of the CDR3 is TGTGCCAGCAGCTTGCTAGCGGGAGGGCGAGAGACCCAGTACTTC.

V is TRBV6-6 and J is TRBJ2-1; no firm D call. The germline gives CDR1 MNHNY, CDR2 SVGAGI (reference sequence). This CDR3 has 14 amino acids. V was pared by 6 bases and J by 0 bases, with 9 bases between. The CDR3 DNA follows: TGTGCCAGCAGGAAGGCGACCTCCTACAATGAGCAGTTCTTC. Amino acids: CASRKATSYNEQFF.

V usage is TRBV11-2 and J usage is TRBJ2-1; D is uncertain. Trimming cost V 1 base and J 0 bases, with 7 bases left between them. Germline V lookup: CDR1 SGHAT, CDR2 FQNNGV. The CDR3 runs 15 residues. In DNA, the CDR3 is TGTGCCAGCAGCTTAGGAGGCGACTCCTACAATGAGCAGTTCTTC. Encoded protein: CASSLGGDSYNEQFF.

The chain couples TRBV4-2 to TRBJ2-7; D remains ambiguous. Looked up from germline, CDR1 is LGHNA and CDR2 is YNFKEQ. Trimming stripped 4 bases from V and 2 bases from J, with 9 bases between. CDR3 length: 13 amino acids. The CDR3 is CASSPPGAYEQYF. CDR3 DNA sequence: TGTGCCAGCAGCCCTCCTGGGGCCTACGAGCAGTACTTC.

The V gene is TRBV18, the J gene TRBJ2-1, with D perhaps TRBD1 or TRBD2 (5 bases each). Trimming stripped 6 bases from V and 8 bases from J, with 17 bases between. The CDR3 is 14 amino acids. CDR1 is KGHSH and CDR2 is LQKENI in the germline V gene. CDR3 protein: CASSLSRGVDEQFF. The CDR3 region has the DNA TGTGCCAGCTCCTTAAGCAGAGGGGTCGATGAGCAGTTCTTC.

The chain has TRBV5-5 and TRBJ2-7; D unresolved. The CDR3 covers 13 residues. Germline CDR1 reads SGHKS; CDR2 reads YYEKEE (reference sequence). Trimming stripped 2 bases from V and 4 bases from J, with 10 bases between. The CDR3 reads CASSFFKAYEQYF. The CDR3 nucleotides are TGTGCCAGCAGCTTTTTTAAGGCGTACGAGCAGTACTTC.

The table lists this clone with a count of one. Other DNA sequences of this sample code for an identical CDR3. V gene TRBV15 combines with J gene TRBJ1-5, with D maybe TRBD1 (6 bases). This CDR3 is 14 amino acids long. Germline V gene sequence: CDR1 LNHNV, CDR2 YYDKDF (reference sequence). Trimming shortened V by 2 bases and J by 1 base, and 6 bases separated the two germline ends. The chain's CDR3 is CATSRTGSNQPQHF. The CDR3 region has the DNA TGTGCCACCAGCAGAACAGGGAGCAATCAGCCCCAGCATTTT. The variable domain in full, completed from reference TRBV15 and TRBJ1-5, reads DAMVIQNPRYQVTQFGKPVTLSCSQTLNHNVMYWYQQKSSQAPKLLFHYYDKDFNNEADTPDNFQSRRPNTSFCFLDIRSPGLGDTAMYLCATSRTGSNQPQHFGDGTRLSIL.

This chain connects TRBV19 to TRBJ2-7; D may match TRBD1 or TRBD2 (6 bases each). CDR1 is LNHDA and CDR2 is SQIVND in the germline V gene (reference sequence). This CDR3 is 16 amino acids long. The V gene lost 5 bases and the J gene lost 6 bases, with 23 bases spanning the gap. The CDR3 reads CASSSLRRGRISEQYF. For the CDR3, the DNA is TGTGCCAGTAGTTCCCTTCGAAGGGGGAGGATCTCCGAGCAGTACTTC.

The chain links TRBV28 to TRBJ1-5; D possibly corresponds to TRBD1 (5 bases). This CDR3 contains 15 residues. Germline values: CDR1 MDHEN, CDR2 SYDVKM. V dropped 5 bases and J dropped 8 bases, with 19 bases sitting between them. DNA for the CDR3: TGTGCCAGCAGTCCTAACGACAGAGAAATCAAGCCCCAGCATTTT. It yields the protein CASSPNDREIKPQHF.

The rearrangement joins TRBV9 to TRBJ1-3; 11 bases match TRBD1. CDR1 and CDR2 from the germline V gene are SGDLS and YYNGEE. Unmatched junction bases numbered 14, after V lost 3 bases and J lost 0 bases. This CDR3 region has 20 residues. Here the CDR3 reads CASSAQGQGDTGVSGNTIYF. The CDR3 nucleotides are TGTGCCAGCAGCGCCCAGGGACAGGGGGACACCGGGGTCTCTGGAAACACCATATATTTT.

J is TRBJ2-5 and V is TRBV7-5; no check of the table's D call, TRBD1, against the DNA was made. TRBV7-5 is termed a pseudogene. The CDR3 is made up of 13 amino acids. The CDR3 bases are TGTGCCAGCAGCCCAGACAGGGTTGAGACCCAGTACTTC. It yields the protein CASSPDRVETQYF.

CDR3 sequence: CASESGSATGELFF. CDR3 sequence (DNA): TGTGCCAGCGAAAGCGGGAGTGCCACCGGGGAGCTGTTTTTT. The genes are TRBV6-6 and TRBJ2-2, with TRBD2 matching 8 bases. After removal of 8 bases from V and 4 bases from J, the junction contained 6 bases not matched to a gene. Germline assignment: CDR1 MNHNY and CDR2 SVGAGI (reference sequence). The length of the CDR3 is 14 residues.

The V and J genes are TRBV6-5 and TRBJ1-2, with D perhaps matching TRBD1 (5 bases). V was clipped by 6 bases and J by 1 base, with 9 bases between them. This CDR3 has 13 amino acids. CDR1 MNHEY and CDR2 SVGAGI come from the germline V gene. Here the CDR3 DNA reads TGTGCCAGCAGCCGGGGGAATAACTATGGCTACACCTTC. Translated, it gives CASSRGNNYGYTF.

V is TRBV14 and J is TRBJ1-6; D gene ambiguous. CDR1 is SGHDN, CDR2 FVKESK, per germline. V lost 1 base to trimming and J lost 6 bases, with 13 bases between them. This CDR3 is built from 16 residues. Written as DNA, the CDR3 is TGTGCCAGCAGCCAAGTTCGACCCCAGAGTAATTCACCCCTCCACTTT. It specifies CASSQVRPQSNSPLHF.

The chain is built from TRBV5-1 and TRBJ2-3; 9 bases align to TRBD2. The CDR3 spans 14 residues. Germline loops: CDR1 SGHRS, CDR2 YFSETQ. Trimming took 0 bases from V and 7 from J; bases not matched to a gene: 3. This chain's CDR3 is CASSLGREGNTQYF. The CDR3 region has the DNA TGCGCCAGCAGCTTGGGGCGGGAGGGAAATACGCAGTATTTT.

The chain has TRBV7-2 and TRBJ2-7; D is uncertain. This CDR3 contains 15 residues. Germline-derived CDR1 and CDR2 are SGHTA and FQGNSA. V lost 2 bases, J lost 7 bases, and 18 bases lay in between. The DNA for the CDR3 is TGTGCCAGCAGCTTACATGGATTGGTGCTGGGGGAGCAGTACTTC. Protein sequence: CASSLHGLVLGEQYF.

The chain couples TRBV10-3 to TRBJ2-1, with 10 positions matching TRBD2. CDR1 ENHRY and CDR2 SYGVKD come from the germline V gene. Germline trimming cut 0 bases from V and 5 bases from J; bases unmatched to any gene: 1. The CDR3 loop spans 15 amino acids. CDR3 loop: CAISESLAGHNEQFF. The CDR3 DNA reads as TGTGCCATCAGTGAGTCACTAGCGGGGCACAATGAGCAGTTCTTC.

The chain combines TRBV7-9 with TRBJ1-1, with 10 bases matching TRBD1. CDR3 size: 14 residues. Germline V lookup: CDR1 SEHNR, CDR2 FQNEAQ (reference sequence). V shed 6 bases and J 2 bases; nucleotides not matched to a gene: 3. The CDR3 DNA sequence: TGTGCCAGCAGGGAGACAGGGGGCAACACTGAAGCTTTCTTT. Its translation is CASRETGGNTEAFF.

V gene TRBV21-1 combines with J gene TRBJ2-1; TRBD2, the D gene given by the table, was not confirmed from the DNA. TRBV21-1 constitutes a pseudogene. The CDR3 runs 17 residues. The CDR3 DNA is TGTGCCAGCAGCAAAGGAGCGCTGACTCCATCCGACAATGAGCAGTTCTTC. Its protein is CASSKGALTPSDNEQFF.

As regards this clone: The same CDR3 is also encoded by other DNA sequences in this sample. The gene calls are TRBV4-3 and TRBJ1-2, with TRBD1 matching 10 bases. Germline V gene data show CDR1 as LGHNA and CDR2 as YSLEER. V was pared by 6 bases and J by 5 bases, with 3 bases of the junction left unmatched. CDR3 length equals 13 residues. CDR3 sequence: CASRPGQGYGYTF. The DNA for the CDR3 is TGCGCCAGCAGACCGGGACAGGGGTATGGCTACACCTTC.

The chain combines TRBV7-2 with TRBJ2-7, with D uncertain. The germline gives CDR1 SGHTA, CDR2 FQGNSA. Trimming took off 3 bases at V and 2 bases at J, with 11 bases between the two ends. The CDR3 has 14 amino acids. CDR3 sequence: CASSLSEGAYEQYF. For the CDR3, the DNA is TGTGCCAGCAGCTTGTCGGAAGGCGCCTACGAGCAGTACTTC.

This clone was seen a few times. The same CDR3 is also encoded by other DNA sequences in this sample. The V call is TRBV6-6, the J call TRBJ1-1, with D tentatively TRBD1 (5 bases). V was cut by 2 bases and J by 1 base, with 8 bases left in between. The CDR3 loop spans 14 amino acids. The germline V gene encodes CDR1 MNHNY and CDR2 SVGAGI (reference sequence). The CDR3 DNA follows: TGTGCCAGCAGTTACGGGCAGGGGAACACTGAAGCTTTCTTT. It translates to CASSYGQGNTEAFF.

The chain is built from TRBV6-5 and TRBJ2-1, with D unclear. The CDR3 extends over 14 amino acids. Germline CDR1 and CDR2: MNHEY and SVGAGI. Trimming left V 7 bases short and J 4 bases short, with 14 bases between. In nucleotides, the CDR3 is TGTGCCAGCACCCTAGGCGGAAAATACAATGAGCAGTTCTTC. Encoded protein: CASTLGGKYNEQFF.

This chain uses TRBV2 with TRBJ2-2; weak D call: TRBD1 (6 bases). V was shortened by 6 bases and J by 0 bases, with 11 bases between the two germline ends. Germline CDR1 reads SNHLY; CDR2 reads FYNNEI. CDR3 length: 15 residues. The CDR3 bases are TGTGCCAGCAGGGGGGACACCTCGAACACCGGGGAGCTGTTTTTT. It encodes CASRGDTSNTGELFF.

The chain combines TRBV5-4 with TRBJ2-2; TRBD1 is a possible D gene (5 bases). Looked up from germline, CDR1 is SGHNT and CDR2 is YYREEE (reference sequence). V was clipped by 4 bases and J by 0 bases, with 7 bases between them. The length of the CDR3 is 14 residues. CDR3 nucleotide sequence: TGTGCCAGCAGCGGGGCCGCGAACACCGGGGAGCTGTTTTTT. This translates into CASSGAANTGELFF.

Worth noting for this clone: The same CDR3 also results from other DNA sequences found in this sample. The rearrangement joins TRBV18 to TRBJ2-2, with 15 bases identical to TRBD2. V gave up 0 bases and J gave up 5 bases; unmatched junction bases: 1. Germline CDR1 reads KGHSH; CDR2 reads LQKENI. There are 17 residues in the CDR3. The DNA for the CDR3 is TGTGCCAGCTCACCACCTGGACTAGCGGGAGGGACCGGGGAGCTGTTTTTT. Amino acids: CASSPPGLAGGTGELFF.

This clone was counted a single time. Other DNA sequences in the sample encode the same CDR3. CDR3 residues: CASSGQSQETQYF. Here the CDR3 DNA reads TGTGCCAGCAGTGGACAGAGCCAAGAGACCCAGTACTTC. The chain is built from TRBV2 and TRBJ2-5; D might be TRBD1 (5 bases). Germline V gene data show CDR1 as SNHLY and CDR2 as FYNNEI. V dropped 4 bases and J dropped 1 base, with 7 bases sitting between them. The CDR3 extends over 13 amino acids.

The J gene is TRBJ1-5, the V gene TRBV5-1; 7 bases are a match to TRBD1. The CDR3 length is 16 residues. Germline values: CDR1 SGHRS, CDR2 YFSETQ. V trimming: 4 bases; J trimming: 4 bases; junction bases outside the gene matches: 11. DNA for the CDR3: TGCGCCAGCAGCCCACGCCCGGGACAGTCAAATCAGCCCCAGCATTTT. It yields the protein CASSPRPGQSNQPQHF.

This chain joins TRBV11-3 and TRBJ2-7; the match to TRBD2 covers 14 bases. The junction had 4 bases not matched to a gene; V was cut back by 4 bases and J by 5 bases. There are 15 residues in the CDR3. CDR1 and CDR2 (germline): SGHNT, YENEEA. CDR3 amino acids: CASSWGLAGVDEQYF. CDR3 in DNA: TGTGCCAGCAGCTGGGGACTAGCGGGAGTGGACGAGCAGTACTTC. Filled out from reference TRBV11-3 and TRBJ2-7, the complete variable domain reads EAGVVQSPRYKIIEKKQPVAFWCNPISGHNTLYWYLQNLGQGPELLIRYENEEAVDDSQLPKDRFSAERLKGVDSTLKIQPAELGDSAVYLCASSWGLAGVDEQYFGPGTRLTVT.